This is a list of T cell receptor beta chains from one sample in a study of T cell repertoires in cytomegalovirus infection. One entry per CDR3 protein, called by TCRdb with MiXCR from the reads. The data show about 250,000 distinct CDR3 sequences, about a sixth seen once. Material for sequencing was CD8+ T cells from PBMCs. Receptors were obtained from a human donor in good health (CMV status not recorded). Some clones in this sample may be carry-over from other donors' samples. The CDR3 runs from the conserved cysteine through the conserved F or W. The order of the fields is clone size, D gene, V gene, J gene, CDR3 protein, CDR3 DNA. D genes are given only for firm matches. The size of a clone is reported for some rows only, either as once, few or many, or as a class for expanded clones.

.,TRBD1,TRBV20-1,TRBJ1-3,CSARDQDTGGSGNTIYF,TGCAGTGCTAGAGATCAGGATACAGGGGGCTCTGGAAACACCATATATTTT
.,TRBD1,TRBV4-3,TRBJ1-4,CASSRDRGFQEKLFF,TGCGCCAGCAGCCGGGACAGGGGATTTCAGGAAAAACTGTTTTTT
.,TRBD1,TRBV20-1,TRBJ2-7,CSATPRQGIYEQYF,TGCAGTGCCACCCCCCGACAGGGGATCTACGAGCAGTACTTC
.,TRBD1,TRBV14,TRBJ2-4,CASSRDRGKNIQYF,TGTGCCAGCAGCCGAGACAGGGGCAAGAACATTCAGTACTTC
many,.,TRBV6-5,TRBJ2-7,CASSYNRGRLYEQYF,TGTGCCAGCAGTTATAACCGGGGGCGGCTCTACGAGCAGTACTTC
many,TRBD2,TRBV2,TRBJ2-5,CASSEEVTSGDYFLQETQYF,TGTGCCAGCAGTGAAGAGGTGACTAGCGGGGACTACTTCCTGCAAGAGACCCAGTACTTC
many,.,TRBV7-6,TRBJ2-7,CASSPGGVYEQYF,TGTGCCAGCAGCCCCGGAGGGGTATACGAGCAGTACTTC
.,.,TRBV5-6,TRBJ1-1,CASSPFLGAPMNTEAFF,TGTGCCAGCAGCCCGTTTTTGGGGGCCCCCATGAACACTGAAGCTTTCTTT
.,.,TRBV29-1,TRBJ1-1,CSVEDGGTGEAFF,TGCAGCGTTGAAGATGGGGGTACCGGTGAAGCTTTCTTT
.,.,TRBV7-6,TRBJ2-7,CASSDSGAPYEQYF,TGTGCCAGCAGCGACTCGGGGGCCCCCTACGAGCAGTACTTC
many,.,TRBV6-1,TRBJ1-5,CASSASLSNQPQHF,TGTGCCAGCAGCGCATCACTTAGCAATCAGCCCCAGCATTTT
.,.,TRBV15,TRBJ2-1,CATSRDRREQFF,TGTGCCACCAGCAGAGATAGACGTGAGCAGTTCTTC
.,.,TRBV9,TRBJ2-3,CASSVGTTSTDTQYF,TGTGCCAGCAGCGTAGGCACAACCAGCACAGATACGCAGTATTTT
.,TRBD1,TRBV19,TRBJ1-1,CASSLQGAFRTEAFF,TGTGCCAGTAGTTTGCAGGGGGCGTTTAGGACTGAAGCTTTCTTT
many,.,TRBV7-9,TRBJ2-1,CASSLGTLYNEQFF,TGTGCCAGCAGCTTAGGGACACTCTACAATGAGCAGTTCTTC
.,TRBD1,TRBV18,TRBJ2-1,CASSPTGQGSEQFF,TGTGCCAGCTCACCGACCGGACAGGGTAGCGAGCAGTTCTTC
.,.,TRBV19,TRBJ1-1,CASSIYGDPSGGAFF,TGTGCCAGTAGTATATATGGAGATCCGTCTGGAGGTGCTTTCTTT
.,TRBD1,TRBV18,TRBJ2-7,CASSPNRGDYEQYF,TGTGCCAGCTCCCCTAACAGGGGTGACTACGAGCAGTACTTC
.,TRBD1,TRBV6-5,TRBJ2-2,CASSYSTAGQGSYTGELFF,TGTGCCAGCAGTTACTCGACGGCGGGACAGGGTTCGTACACCGGGGAGCTGTTTTTT
.,TRBD1,TRBV6-5,TRBJ2-5,CASSYGTGVETQYF,TGTGCCAGCAGTTACGGGACAGGGGTGGAGACCCAGTACTTC
.,TRBD1,TRBV10-3,TRBJ2-2,CAISESGLGRGPSYTGELFF,TGTGCCATCAGTGAGAGTGGTTTAGGCAGGGGGCCTTCCTACACCGGGGAGCTGTTTTTT
.,.,TRBV20-1,TRBJ2-2,CSARDRGPLNTGELFF,TGCAGTGCTAGAGACAGGGGCCCCCTGAACACCGGGGAGCTGTTTTTT
.,.,TRBV7-9,TRBJ1-6,CASSKTVSNSPLHF,TGTGCCAGCAGCAAGACAGTTTCGAATTCACCCCTCCACTTT
.,.,TRBV29-1,TRBJ2-1,CSGTGEGNEQFF,TGCAGCGGCACCGGGGAAGGCAATGAGCAGTTCTTC
many,.,TRBV12-3/TRBV12-4,TRBJ1-1,CASSFLGEMNTEAFF,TGTGCCAGCAGTTTTCTGGGTGAAATGAACACTGAAGCTTTCTTT
few,TRBD2,TRBV12-3/TRBV12-4,TRBJ2-2,CASSPGGGVTGELFF,TGTGCCAGCAGTCCGGGCGGGGGGGTAACCGGGGAGCTGTTTTTT
many,.,TRBV10-3,TRBJ2-7,CAISGRGTSANEQYF,TGTGCCATCAGTGGGCGGGGGACATCGGCCAACGAGCAGTACTTC
.,.,TRBV14,TRBJ2-3,CASSQGASADTQYF,TGTGCCAGCAGCCAAGGGGCTAGCGCCGATACGCAGTATTTT
many,TRBD1,TRBV5-6,TRBJ2-1,CASSVGTAYNEQFF,TGTGCCAGCAGCGTCGGGACAGCTTACAATGAGCAGTTCTTC
.,.,TRBV29-1,TRBJ2-3,CSVDGRTPSTDTQYF,TGCAGCGTGGATGGGAGAACCCCTAGCACAGATACGCAGTATTTT
many,TRBD2,TRBV7-2,TRBJ2-7,CASSPRLAGGSSYEQYF,TGTGCCAGCAGCCCCCGACTAGCGGGGGGGAGCTCCTACGAGCAGTACTTC
.,.,TRBV11-2,TRBJ1-1,CASSAGVGNTEAFF,TGTGCCAGCAGCGCAGGGGTCGGGAACACTGAAGCTTTCTTT
few,.,TRBV7-2,TRBJ2-2,CASSLVGVGPGELFF,TGTGCCAGCAGCTTAGTGGGGGTTGGGCCCGGGGAGCTGTTTTTT
few,TRBD1,TRBV7-6,TRBJ2-5,CASSLDRDRVGETQYF,TGTGCCAGCAGCTTAGACCGGGACAGGGTGGGCGAGACCCAGTACTTC
many,.,TRBV12-3/TRBV12-4,TRBJ1-1,CASSFYWAAKDTEAFF,TGTGCCAGCAGTTTCTACTGGGCCGCGAAGGACACTGAAGCTTTCTTT
few,.,TRBV19,TRBJ2-7,CASSIHDSLSYEQYF,TGTGCCAGTAGTATTCACGACAGCCTCTCCTACGAGCAGTACTTC
many,.,TRBV6-1,TRBJ1-1,CASRPNALSNTEAFF,TGTGCCAGCAGGCCAAACGCGCTGAGTAACACTGAAGCTTTCTTT
few,TRBD1,TRBV28,TRBJ2-2,CASSPRRTGFTGELFF,TGTGCCAGCAGTCCCCGTCGGACAGGTTTCACCGGGGAGCTGTTTTTT
.,.,TRBV28,TRBJ1-6,CASSSGGNDSPLHF,TGTGCCAGCAGTTCGGGGGGAAACGATTCACCCCTCCACTTT
.,TRBD2,TRBV7-6,TRBJ2-2,CASSLAGLGTGELFF,TGTGCCAGCAGCTTAGCGGGACTAGGGACCGGGGAGCTGTTTTTT
.,.,TRBV6-6,TRBJ2-1,CASSYSHGGSYNEQFF,TGTGCCAGCAGTTACTCCCACGGGGGATCCTACAATGAGCAGTTCTTC
.,TRBD1,TRBV7-4,TRBJ1-5,CASSLYGTGGNQPQHF,TGTGCCAGCAGCTTATACGGGACAGGGGGAAATCAGCCCCAGCATTTT
few,TRBD2,TRBV29-1,TRBJ2-1,CSVEEIRDYKGHEQFF,TGCAGCGTTGAAGAAATTAGGGACTATAAGGGCCATGAGCAGTTCTTC
few,TRBD1,TRBV20-1,TRBJ2-5,CSSSGTGNLETQYF,TGCAGCTCCTCCGGGACAGGGAATCTGGAGACCCAGTACTTC
few,.,TRBV29-1,TRBJ1-2,CSAIQGTNYGYTF,TGCAGCGCGATCCAGGGGACTAACTATGGCTACACCTTC
many,.,TRBV7-7,TRBJ2-5,CASSLVGPGETQYF,TGTGCTAGCAGCTTAGTAGGGCCGGGGGAGACCCAGTACTTC
many,.,TRBV7-2,TRBJ2-5,CASSLEGASGLAQETQYF,TGTGCCAGCAGCTTAGAGGGCGCTTCCGGGCTAGCTCAAGAGACCCAGTACTTC
many,.,TRBV7-2,TRBJ2-3,CASSQTTGETRVADTQYF,TGTGCCAGCAGCCAAACTACCGGAGAAACTAGGGTGGCAGATACGCAGTATTTT
.,.,TRBV28,TRBJ2-7,CASSLSGTHSYEQYF,TGTGCCAGCAGTTTATCCGGGACTCATTCCTACGAGCAGTACTTC
few,TRBD1,TRBV20-1,TRBJ1-2,CSAPGQEHGYTF,TGCAGTGCTCCGGGACAGGAACATGGCTACACCTTC
many,TRBD1,TRBV28,TRBJ2-7,CASLSPGQGEYEQYF,TGTGCCAGTCTTTCGCCGGGACAGGGGGAATACGAGCAGTACTTC
many,TRBD1,TRBV12-3/TRBV12-4,TRBJ1-5,CASSAGGGNQPQHF,TGTGCCAGCAGTGCAGGGGGCGGGAATCAGCCCCAGCATTTT
few,.,TRBV29-1,TRBJ2-3,CSTETGSADTQYF,TGCAGCACGGAAACAGGTAGCGCAGATACGCAGTATTTT
.,.,TRBV5-4,TRBJ1-3,CASSREQGSGNTIYF,TGTGCCAGCAGCCGGGAACAGGGATCTGGAAACACCATATATTTT
.,.,TRBV5-6,TRBJ1-1,CASSYTGTEAFF,TGTGCCAGCAGCTATACTGGCACTGAAGCTTTCTTT